The T cell receptor (beta chain) described here comes from a study of T cells in localized non-small cell lung cancer. The study, taken as a whole, reports: Adjacent uninvolved lung had the highest clonality, suggesting focused antigen responses.

TCRdb's copy holds only in-frame clones and misses some; the assay was immunoSEQ multiplex PCR. The sample yields 30,000 to 40,000 clones, roughly 90% seen once. The germline CDR1 and CDR2 sequences are SGHRS and YFSETQ. Trimming cost V 2 bases and J 7 bases; bases outside gene matches: 13. The CDR3 length is 16 residues. Regarding this clone: Its antigen is currently unknown.

The source is a man between 35 and 75 years old with stage I lung adenocarcinoma. The V and J genes are TRBV5-1 and TRBJ2-5; 8 nucleotides match TRBD1. The source material was peripheral blood, sampled before any cancer treatment. The CDR3 spells CASSFGSQGALGTQYF. The CDR3 coding sequence is TGCGCCAGCAGCTTTGGGAGCCAGGGGGCTTTAGGGACCCAGTACTTC.